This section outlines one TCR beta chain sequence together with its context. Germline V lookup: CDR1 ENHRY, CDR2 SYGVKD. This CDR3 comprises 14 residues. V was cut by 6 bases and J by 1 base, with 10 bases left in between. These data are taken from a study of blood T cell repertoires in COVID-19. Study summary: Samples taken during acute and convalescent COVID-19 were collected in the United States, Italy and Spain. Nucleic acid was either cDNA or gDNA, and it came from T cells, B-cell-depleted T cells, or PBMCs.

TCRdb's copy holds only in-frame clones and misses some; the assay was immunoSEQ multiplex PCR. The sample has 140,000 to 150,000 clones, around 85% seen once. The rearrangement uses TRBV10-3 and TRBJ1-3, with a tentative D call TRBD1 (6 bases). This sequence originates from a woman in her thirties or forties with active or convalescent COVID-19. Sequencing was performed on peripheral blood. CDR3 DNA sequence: TGTGCCATCAGGCCCGGACAGTCTGGAAACACCATATATTTT. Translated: CAIRPGQSGNTIYF.